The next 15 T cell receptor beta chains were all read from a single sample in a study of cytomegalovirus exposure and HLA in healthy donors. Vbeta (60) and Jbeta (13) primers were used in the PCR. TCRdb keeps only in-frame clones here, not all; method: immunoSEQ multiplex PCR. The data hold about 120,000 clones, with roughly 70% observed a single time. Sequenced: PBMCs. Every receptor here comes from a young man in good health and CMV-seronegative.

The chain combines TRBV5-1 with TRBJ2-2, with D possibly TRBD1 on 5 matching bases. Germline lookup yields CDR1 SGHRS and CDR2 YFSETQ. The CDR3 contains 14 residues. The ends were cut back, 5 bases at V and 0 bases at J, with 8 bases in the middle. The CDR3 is CASRTDPNTGELFF. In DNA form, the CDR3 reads TGCGCCAGCAGGACAGATCCGAACACCGGGGAGCTGTTTTTT.

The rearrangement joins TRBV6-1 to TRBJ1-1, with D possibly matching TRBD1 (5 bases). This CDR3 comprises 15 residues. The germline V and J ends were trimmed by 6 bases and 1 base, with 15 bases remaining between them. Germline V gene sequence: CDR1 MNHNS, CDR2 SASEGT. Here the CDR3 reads CASRKGFGGNTEAFF. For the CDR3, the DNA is TGTGCCAGCAGGAAGGGTTTCGGGGGGAACACTGAAGCTTTCTTT.

This chain's CDR3 is CASSRILDRGRAGNTIYF. Here the CDR3 DNA reads TGTGCCAGCAGTCGAATACTGGACAGGGGGCGCGCTGGAAACACCATATATTTT. This chain connects TRBV28 to TRBJ1-3; 11 bases map to TRBD1. The V gene's germline CDR1 is MDHEN and CDR2 SYDVKM. The J segment lost 2 bases and the V segment lost 5 bases, leaving 11 bases of the junction unmatched. The CDR3 is 18 amino acids.

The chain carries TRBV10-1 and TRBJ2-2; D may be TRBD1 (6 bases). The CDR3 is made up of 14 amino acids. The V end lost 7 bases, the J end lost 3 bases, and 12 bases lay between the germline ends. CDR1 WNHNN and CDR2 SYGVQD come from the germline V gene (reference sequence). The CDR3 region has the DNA TGCGCCAGCACCGGGACATTGGACACCGGGGAGCTGTTTTTT. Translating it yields CASTGTLDTGELFF.

The CDR3 DNA is TGTGCCAGCAGCGTAGATGGGACTAGCGGGGGTGATACGCAGTATTTT. Translated, it gives CASSVDGTSGGDTQYF. The rearrangement uses TRBV9 and TRBJ2-3; TRBD2 agrees at 14 bases. The junction had 3 bases not matched to a gene; V was cut back by 0 bases and J by 6 bases. The germline CDR1 and CDR2 sequences are SGDLS and YYNGEE. This CDR3 region has 16 residues.

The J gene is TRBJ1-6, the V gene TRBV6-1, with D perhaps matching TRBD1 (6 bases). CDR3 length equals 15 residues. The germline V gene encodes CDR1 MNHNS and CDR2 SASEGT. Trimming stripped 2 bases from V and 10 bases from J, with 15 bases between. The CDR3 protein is CASSEQGPHYSPLHF. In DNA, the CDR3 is TGTGCCAGCAGTGAACAGGGGCCGCATTACTCACCCCTCCACTTT.

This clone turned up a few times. CDR3 residues: CASSPRTGIGSPLHF. The CDR3 coding sequence is TGCGCCAGCAGCCCCCGAACAGGGATAGGCTCACCCCTCCACTTT. The J gene is TRBJ1-6, the V gene TRBV5-1, with D maybe TRBD1 (6 bases). Trimming took off 4 bases at V and 10 bases at J, with 18 bases between the two ends. Germline loops: CDR1 SGHRS, CDR2 YFSETQ. The CDR3 length is 15 residues.

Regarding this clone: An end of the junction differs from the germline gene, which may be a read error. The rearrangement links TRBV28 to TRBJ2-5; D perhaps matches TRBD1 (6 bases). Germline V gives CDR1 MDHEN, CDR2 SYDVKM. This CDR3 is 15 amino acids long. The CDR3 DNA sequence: TGTGCCAGCAATTTAAGGACAGCTTACCAAGAGACCCAGTACTTC. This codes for CASNLRTAYQETQYF.

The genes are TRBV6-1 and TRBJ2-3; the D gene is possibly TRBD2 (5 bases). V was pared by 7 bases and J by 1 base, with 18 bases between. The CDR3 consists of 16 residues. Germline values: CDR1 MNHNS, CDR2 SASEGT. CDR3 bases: TGTGCCAGCACTGACCCTGGAGGCTTGGGCACAGATACGCAGTATTTT. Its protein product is CASTDPGGLGTDTQYF.

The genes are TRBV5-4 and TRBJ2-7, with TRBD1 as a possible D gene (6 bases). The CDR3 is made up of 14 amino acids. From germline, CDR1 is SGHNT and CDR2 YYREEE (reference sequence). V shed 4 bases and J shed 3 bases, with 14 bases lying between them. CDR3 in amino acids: CASSADRSFYEQYF. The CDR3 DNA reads TGTGCCAGCAGCGCAGACAGGTCATTCTACGAGCAGTACTTC. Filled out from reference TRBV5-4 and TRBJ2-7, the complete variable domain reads ETGVTQSPTHLIKTRGQQVTLRCSSQSGHNTVSWYQQALGQGPQFIFQYYREEENGRGNFPPRFSGLQFPNYSSELNVNALELDDSALYLCASSADRSFYEQYFGPGTRLTVT.

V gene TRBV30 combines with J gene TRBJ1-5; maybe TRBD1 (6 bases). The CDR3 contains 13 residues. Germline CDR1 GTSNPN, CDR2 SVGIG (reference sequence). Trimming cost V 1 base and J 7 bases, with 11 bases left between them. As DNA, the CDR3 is TGTGCCTGGAGTGGACAGGCTAGGCAGCCCCAGCATTTT. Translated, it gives CAWSGQARQPQHF.

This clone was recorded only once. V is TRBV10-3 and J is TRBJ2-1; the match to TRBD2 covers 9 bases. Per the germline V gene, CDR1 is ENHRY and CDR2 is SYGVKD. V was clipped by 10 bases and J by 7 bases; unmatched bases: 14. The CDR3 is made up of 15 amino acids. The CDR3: CATSYFSGGRNEQFF. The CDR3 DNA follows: TGTGCCACCTCCTACTTTAGCGGGGGACGGAATGAGCAGTTCTTC.

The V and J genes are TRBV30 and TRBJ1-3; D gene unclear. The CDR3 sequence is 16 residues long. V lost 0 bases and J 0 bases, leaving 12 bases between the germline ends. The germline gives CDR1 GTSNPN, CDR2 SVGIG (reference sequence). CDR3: CAWSVLGRSSGNTIYF. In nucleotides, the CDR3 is TGTGCCTGGAGTGTACTGGGCAGATCCTCTGGAAACACCATATATTTT.

The CDR3 nucleotides are TGTGCCAGCAGCTTAGGAGGTAGCGGCAGGAATGAGCAGTTCTTC. Translating gives CASSLGGSGRNEQFF. The chain joins TRBV7-9 to TRBJ2-1; D is possibly TRBD2 (6 bases). Trimming left V 1 base short and J 7 bases short, with 14 bases between. The germline V gene has CDR1 SEHNR and CDR2 FQNEAQ (reference sequence). The length of the CDR3 is 15 residues. Full variable domain (missing parts from reference TRBV7-9 and TRBJ2-1): DTGVSQNPRHKITKRGQNVTFRCDPISEHNRLYWYRQTLGQGPEFLTYFQNEAQLEKSRLLSDRFSAERPKGSFSTLEIQRTEQGDSAMYLCASSLGGSGRNEQFFGPGTRLTVL.

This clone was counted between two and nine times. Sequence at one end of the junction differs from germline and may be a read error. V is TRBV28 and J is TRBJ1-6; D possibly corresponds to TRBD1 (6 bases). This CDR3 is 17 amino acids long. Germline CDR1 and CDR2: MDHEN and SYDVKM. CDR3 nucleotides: TGTGCCAGCAGGCTTAGGACAGCCAGACGTTATAGTTCACCCCTCCACTTT. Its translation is CASRLRTARRYSSPLHF.